This entry lists 21 T cell receptor beta chains sequenced from one sample in a study of beta chain features in type 1 diabetes. Every bit of the isolated RNA underwent reverse transcription, so sequencing read expressed TCRB transcripts. The protocol was immunoSEQ multiplex PCR, while the TCRdb copy is restricted to in-frame clones and leaves out a portion. Here the sample spans a few hundred thousand clones, more than 9.5% being singletons. Material: naive CD4+ T cells from blood. These receptors all come from a woman in her 30s in good health.

This rearrangement joins TRBV28 to TRBJ2-5; the match to TRBD2 covers 8 bases. CDR1 is MDHEN and CDR2 is SYDVKM in the germline V gene. The CDR3 length is 20 residues. The V gene end was trimmed by 6 bases and the J gene end by 1 base; junction bases not matched to a gene: 22. Here the CDR3 reads CASSLLQSTRTSRRQETQYF. The DNA for the CDR3 is TGTGCCAGCAGCCTCCTCCAGTCGACCCGGACTAGCAGACGCCAAGAGACCCAGTACTTC.

This clone was found a few times. The rearrangement uses TRBV19 and TRBJ2-3; D might be TRBD1 (6 bases). The CDR3 covers 15 residues. V lost 4 bases to trimming and J lost 1 base, with 12 bases between them. Germline V CDR1 and CDR2: LNHDA, SQIVND (reference sequence). For the CDR3, the DNA is TGTGCCAGTAGTACTCCAGGGGACGGCACAGATACGCAGTATTTT. It is translated as CASSTPGDGTDTQYF.

This clone turned up a few times. J is TRBJ2-1 and V is TRBV19, with 12 bases that match TRBD2. V shed 2 bases and J 7 bases; nucleotides not matched to a gene: 6. Per germline, CDR1 LNHDA and CDR2 SQIVND (reference sequence). CDR3 length: 16 amino acids. Here the CDR3 DNA reads TGTGCCAGTAGTATACCGGCTAGCGGGAGGGATAATGAGCAGTTCTTC. This sequence encodes CASSIPASGRDNEQFF.

The genes are TRBV5-8 and TRBJ2-7; unclear D gene. CDR3 length: 13 residues. V lost 0 bases and J lost 3, with 7 bases in between. CDR1 is SGHTS and CDR2 is YDEGEE in the germline V gene. The DNA of the CDR3 is TGTGCCAGCAGCTTGGGCAGAAGCTACGAGCAGTACTTC. It specifies CASSLGRSYEQYF.

The J gene is TRBJ2-1, the V gene TRBV7-3; 11 nucleotides match TRBD2. CDR1 is SGHTA and CDR2 is FQGTGA in the germline V gene. V dropped 5 bases and J dropped 6; count of bases not matched to a gene: 6. This CDR3 contains 15 residues. CDR3 DNA sequence: TGTGCCAGCAGCGCAGAACTAGCGGGAGTCAATGAGCAGTTCTTC. As protein: CASSAELAGVNEQFF.

This clone has just a few counts. The chain joins TRBV7-2 to TRBJ2-7; 7 nucleotides align to TRBD2. CDR1 SGHTA and CDR2 FQGNSA come from the germline V gene. J gave up 0 bases and V 5 bases, and 7 bases lay outside the gene matches. The CDR3 has 15 residues. The CDR3 protein is CASSPWEGSSYEQYF. Here the CDR3 DNA reads TGTGCCAGCAGCCCCTGGGAGGGGAGCTCCTACGAGCAGTACTTC.

This clone came up a few times. V usage is TRBV7-9 and J usage is TRBJ2-7; TRBD2 matches 13 bases. The CDR3 sequence is 14 residues long. Per the germline V gene, CDR1 is SEHNR and CDR2 is FQNEAQ (reference sequence). Trimming cost V 5 bases and J 4 bases; bases outside gene matches: 2. Here the CDR3 DNA reads TGTGCCAGCAGCGGGACTAGCGGGACTTACGAGCAGTACTTC. It codes for CASSGTSGTYEQYF.

This clone was counted between two and nine times. This chain joins TRBV6-6 and TRBJ2-1; 8 positions match TRBD1. The length of the CDR3 is 15 residues. Trimming at V came to 6 bases and at J to 4 bases, leaving 8 bases not matched to a gene. Germline-derived CDR1 and CDR2 are MNHNY and SVGAGI (reference sequence). Here the CDR3 DNA reads TGTGCCAGCAGCCAGACAGGGGAGGAGTACAATGAGCAGTTCTTC. It encodes CASSQTGEEYNEQFF.

The genes are TRBV6-6 and TRBJ2-7; possible D gene TRBD1, 5 bases. Trimming removed 2 bases from V and 2 bases from J, with 10 bases in between. This CDR3 is 14 amino acids long. Germline-derived CDR1 and CDR2 are MNHNY and SVGAGI (reference sequence). The CDR3 DNA reads as TGTGCCAGCAGTTACCGTCCAGGGCCCTACGAGCAGTACTTC. It translates to CASSYRPGPYEQYF.

The table lists this clone with a few counts. Different DNA sequences within this sample yield the same CDR3. The chain carries TRBV9 and TRBJ2-3; 7 nucleotides match TRBD2. Germline loops: CDR1 SGDLS, CDR2 YYNGEE. With V trimmed by 0 bases and J by 4 bases, 5 bases remained unmatched. The CDR3 covers 15 residues. In DNA, the CDR3 is TGTGCCAGCAGCGTAGTTGGCGGGAGCCCAGATACGCAGTATTTT. This sequence encodes CASSVVGGSPDTQYF.

Only a few counts were recorded for this clone. The chain is built from TRBV30 and TRBJ2-1; 10 positions agree with TRBD1. The CDR3 consists of 13 residues. Germline V gene data show CDR1 as GTSNPN and CDR2 as SVGIG (reference sequence). Trimming at V came to 2 bases and at J to 6 bases, leaving 1 base not matched to a gene. CDR3 sequence reads: CAWSRDRGNEQFF. The CDR3 nucleotides read TGTGCCTGGAGTAGGGACAGGGGCAATGAGCAGTTCTTC.

This chain uses TRBV28 with TRBJ2-7; D may be TRBD1 (5 bases). The CDR3 extends over 12 amino acids. Germline lookup yields CDR1 MDHEN and CDR2 SYDVKM. The germline V and J ends were trimmed by 7 bases and 3 bases, with 10 bases remaining between them. CDR3 residues: CASNQQVYEQYF. The CDR3 DNA follows: TGTGCCAGCAACCAACAGGTCTACGAGCAGTACTTC.

This chain joins TRBV18 and TRBJ2-3, with 10 bases identical to TRBD2. J gave up 1 base and V 3 bases, and 4 bases lay outside the gene matches. The V gene's germline CDR1 is KGHSH and CDR2 LQKENI. The CDR3 covers 16 residues. This CDR3 reads CASSPAGLAGTDTQYF. CDR3 nucleotide sequence: TGTGCCAGCTCACCGGCAGGACTAGCGGGCACAGATACGCAGTATTTT.

Concerning this clone itself: Other DNA sequences in the same sample also yield this CDR3. The CDR3 reads CASSVEGGTEAFF. CDR3 bases: TGTGCCAGCAGCGTGGAAGGAGGGACTGAAGCTTTCTTT. This sequence joins TRBV9 and TRBJ1-1, with D hard to call. Trimming cost V 2 bases and J 5 bases, with 10 bases left between them. The CDR3 loop spans 13 amino acids. CDR1 is SGDLS and CDR2 is YYNGEE in the germline V gene.

This clone was counted between two and nine times. This chain links TRBV30 with TRBJ1-1; D call uncertain. CDR3 length equals 17 residues. The germline gives CDR1 GTSNPN, CDR2 SVGIG (reference sequence). V was cut by 2 bases and J by 1 base, with 20 bases left in between. The CDR3 is CAWSKAGRGPGNTEAFF. The CDR3 nucleotides read TGTGCCTGGAGTAAGGCGGGTCGGGGTCCGGGGAACACTGAAGCTTTCTTT.

This chain connects TRBV19 to TRBJ2-7, with TRBD1 matching 11 bases. V lost 6 bases, J lost 7 bases, and 5 bases stayed unmatched. The germline gives CDR1 LNHDA, CDR2 SQIVND (reference sequence). This CDR3 has 13 residues. CDR3 sequence reads: CASSGQGAREQYF. CDR3 nucleotide sequence: TGTGCCAGTAGCGGACAGGGGGCCAGGGAGCAGTACTTC. The whole variable domain, remainder taken from reference TRBV19 and TRBJ2-7, is DGGITQSPKYLFRKEGQNVTLSCEQNLNHDAMYWYRQDPGQGLRLIYYSQIVNDFQKGDIAEGYSVSREKKESFPLTVTSAQKNPTAFYLCASSGQGAREQYFGPGTRLTVT.

The V call is TRBV7-9, the J call TRBJ2-7; TRBD2 is a possible D gene (6 bases). The CDR3 covers 14 residues. Germline loops: CDR1 SEHNR, CDR2 FQNEAQ (reference sequence). The germline V and J ends were trimmed by 3 bases and 3 bases, with 12 bases remaining between them. CDR3 nucleotide sequence: TGTGCCAGCAGCTTTAGCGGCTCAATCTACGAGCAGTACTTC. Translating it yields CASSFSGSIYEQYF.

The J gene is TRBJ2-1, the V gene TRBV13, with 10 bases that match TRBD2. J lost 8 bases, V lost 5 bases, and 9 bases had no gene match. Per the germline V gene, CDR1 is PRHDT and CDR2 is FYEKMQ (reference sequence). This CDR3 spans 15 amino acids. Here the CDR3 reads CASSLRLAGDHEQFF. The CDR3 nucleotides read TGTGCCAGCAGCCTCCGGCTAGCGGGAGACCATGAGCAGTTCTTC.

This clone has a handful of counts. The same CDR3 also results from other DNA sequences found in this sample. CDR3 sequence: CASSISGSSYNEQFF. Written as DNA, the CDR3 is TGTGCCAGTAGTATCAGCGGTAGCTCCTACAATGAGCAGTTCTTC. This chain joins TRBV19 and TRBJ2-1; maybe TRBD2 (5 bases). This CDR3 comprises 15 residues. Germline V gives CDR1 LNHDA, CDR2 SQIVND (reference sequence). V was pared by 3 bases and J by 0 bases, with 9 bases between.

The rearrangement uses TRBV4-3 and TRBJ2-6, with 9 bases aligning to TRBD2. Losses at the gene ends were 4 bases for V and 3 bases for J; bases not matched to a gene: 13. CDR3 length: 19 amino acids. The germline CDR1 and CDR2 sequences are LGHNA and YSLEER. CDR3 coding DNA: TGCGCCAGCAGCCGCCGAAGTGCGGGAGGGCCTGTTGGGGCCAACGTCCTGACTTTC. Protein product: CASSRRSAGGPVGANVLTF.

This clone has just a few counts. The chain employs TRBV5-1 and TRBJ2-3; D unclear. Per germline, CDR1 SGHRS and CDR2 YFSETQ. Deletions cut 4 bases from V and 2 bases from J, with 11 bases between. This CDR3 comprises 14 residues. Here the CDR3 reads CASSPDGHTDTQYF. The CDR3, as DNA: TGCGCCAGCAGCCCAGATGGGCACACAGATACGCAGTATTTT. The entire variable domain, with the rest obtained from reference TRBV5-1 and TRBJ2-3, is as follows: KAGVTQTPRYLIKTRGQQVTLSCSPISGHRSVSWYQQTPGQGLQFLFEYFSETQRNKGNFPGRFSGRQFSNSRSEMNVSTLELGDSALYLCASSPDGHTDTQYFGPGTRLTVL.